This T cell receptor beta chain was sequenced for a study of T-cell reconstitution after alpha-beta-depleted transplantation in children. Findings of the study overall: For some patients, TCRbeta diversity was high at day 60 because of recipient T cells and thymic progenitors that survived.

Looked up from germline, CDR1 is WSHSY and CDR2 is SAAADI. V lost 10 bases and J lost 6, with 21 bases in between. This CDR3 is 15 amino acids long. This sample's TCRbeta library carried unique molecular identifier barcodes. TCRdb passed the PCR reads through MiXCR, listing each CDR3 protein once. The sample records about 580,000 distinct CDR3 sequences, more than 20% being singletons. This clonotype was observed at least ten times. Its antigen is unidentified. The sample in question was PBMCs, mostly from graft donor cells, obtained 360 days after TCRalphabeta/CD19-depleted stem cell transplant. This rearrangement joins TRBV10-2 to TRBJ2-2; a possible D gene is TRBD2 (6 bases). The sequence derives from a boy under two years old who had a stem cell transplant for acute myeloid leukemia, so the T cells may come from the graft donor. This chain's CDR3 is CATFTGTVSAGELFF. The DNA of the CDR3 is TGCGCCACCTTTACGGGGACTGTATCTGCCGGGGAGCTGTTTTTT.